This section outlines one T cell receptor (beta chain) sequence together with its context. The target antigen is unknown. The junction had 2 bases not matched to a gene; V was cut back by 6 bases and J by 4 bases. Looked up from germline, CDR1 is DFQATT and CDR2 is SNEGSKA (reference sequence). The CDR3 totals 11 residues. The data originate from a study of cytomegalovirus exposure and HLA in healthy donors. Study at large: A later analysis reported the 120 or so validation repertoires used the same platform as the 666 first-cohort repertoires.

Notes on the study in general: The study flagged some 170 TCR beta chains as cytomegalovirus-associated. A few of the chains that were CMV-associated were confirmed in vitro to be specific for CMV antigens.

This table comes from immunoSEQ multiplex PCR, and its TCRdb copy is limited to in-frame clones, with some not included. The repertoire holds roughly 80,000 clones, with 85% to 95% as singletons. This chain joins TRBV20-1 and TRBJ2-7; 8 bases line up with TRBD1. The receptor was isolated from a man between 18 and 29 years old in good health and CMV-seronegative. The sample consisted of PBMCs. Written as DNA, the CDR3 is TGCAGTGCCAGACAGGGGTACGAGCAGTACTTC. It yields the protein CSARQGYEQYF.